The TCR beta chain described here comes from a study of graft-versus-host responses after intestinal transplantation. Notes on this clone: The antigen is not known.

The data were produced by immunoSEQ multiplex PCR, yet TCRdb's version contains in-frame clones alone and is incomplete. The table lists roughly 100,000 clones, 93% of them singletons. The ends were cut back, 3 bases at V and 5 bases at J, with 14 bases in the middle. CDR1 is SEHNR, CDR2 FQNEAQ, per germline (reference sequence). The CDR3 runs 15 residues. This TCR was sampled from a human donor who received an intestinal transplant. The chain has TRBV7-9 and TRBJ2-1; a possible D gene is TRBD1 (6 bases). Here the sequenced sample was unstimulated CD8+ T cells sorted from spleen or lymph node cells, taken before intestinal transplant. The CDR3 DNA follows: TGTGCCAGCAGCTTCCAGTTATACAGGGACAATGAGCAGTTCTTC. Protein sequence: CASSFQLYRDNEQFF.